This is a list of T cell receptor beta chains from one sample in a study of cytomegalovirus exposure and HLA in healthy donors. Some clones are missing from TCRdb's copy, which holds only in-frame ones; the method was immunoSEQ multiplex PCR. The sample carries under 100,000 clones, 95% to 97% recorded once. The sequencing sample was made of PBMCs. These receptors originate from a woman in her late teens or twenties in good health and CMV-seronegative. Both conserved end residues are part of each CDR3. Each record gives: CDR3 length, clone size, J gene, D gene, V gene, CDR3 protein, CDR3 DNA. A D gene is named only where the DNA matches it firmly. The listing skips clone size in some rows; elsewhere it reads once, few, many or a size class.

CDR3 length: 18
clone size: once
J gene: TRBJ1-1
D gene: TRBD1
V gene: TRBV28
CDR3 protein: CASVPERDRGLMNTEAFF
CDR3 DNA: TGTGCCAGCGTTCCCGAGAGGGACAGGGGCCTTATGAACACTGAAGCTTTCTTT

CDR3 length: 16
clone size: -
J gene: TRBJ2-1
D gene: TRBD2
V gene: TRBV27
CDR3 protein: CASRRLGLADYNEQFF
CDR3 DNA: TGTGCCAGCAGAAGGCTTGGACTAGCGGATTACAATGAGCAGTTCTTC

CDR3 length: 15
clone size: -
J gene: TRBJ2-7
D gene: -
V gene: TRBV27
CDR3 protein: CASSMTSLGPYEQYF
CDR3 DNA: TGTGCCAGCAGCATGACTAGTCTGGGGCCCTACGAGCAGTACTTC

CDR3 length: 12
clone size: -
J gene: TRBJ2-1
D gene: -
V gene: TRBV28
CDR3 protein: CASSFGLNEQFF
CDR3 DNA: TGTGCCAGCAGTTTTGGCTTGAATGAGCAGTTCTTC

CDR3 length: 16
clone size: -
J gene: TRBJ1-1
D gene: -
V gene: TRBV7-2
CDR3 protein: CASSLTHSLMNTEAFF
CDR3 DNA: TGTGCCAGCAGCTTGACGCACAGCCTGATGAACACTGAAGCTTTCTTT

CDR3 length: 11
clone size: -
J gene: TRBJ2-7
D gene: -
V gene: TRBV14
CDR3 protein: CASSHSYEQYF
CDR3 DNA: TGTGCCAGCAGCCACAGTTACGAGCAGTACTTC

CDR3 length: 16
clone size: -
J gene: TRBJ2-3
D gene: -
V gene: TRBV4-2
CDR3 protein: CASSQAEDSHTDTQYF
CDR3 DNA: TGTGCCAGCAGCCAAGCTGAGGACAGTCACACAGATACGCAGTATTTT

CDR3 length: 18
clone size: -
J gene: TRBJ2-1
D gene: TRBD1
V gene: TRBV29-1
CDR3 protein: CSVNNLEGQGSSYNEQFF
CDR3 DNA: TGCAGCGTAAATAATCTTGAGGGACAGGGCAGCTCCTACAATGAGCAGTTCTTC

CDR3 length: 14
clone size: -
J gene: TRBJ1-5
D gene: -
V gene: TRBV7-9
CDR3 protein: CASSPGVGNQPQHF
CDR3 DNA: TGTGCCAGCAGTCCAGGGGTTGGGAATCAGCCCCAGCATTTT

CDR3 length: 18
clone size: -
J gene: TRBJ2-7
D gene: TRBD2
V gene: TRBV7-9
CDR3 protein: CASSLTQLTSGSGSGQYF
CDR3 DNA: TGTGCCAGCAGCTTGACCCAGTTAACTAGCGGGAGTGGAAGTGGGCAGTACTTC

CDR3 length: 14
clone size: -
J gene: TRBJ2-5
D gene: TRBD2
V gene: TRBV14
CDR3 protein: CASSRRREQETQYF
CDR3 DNA: TGTGCCAGCAGCCGGCGGCGGGAGCAAGAGACCCAGTACTTC

CDR3 length: 12
clone size: -
J gene: TRBJ2-1
D gene: TRBD2
V gene: TRBV7-9
CDR3 protein: CASSSDGGGRFF
CDR3 DNA: TGTGCCAGCAGCTCCGATGGGGGGGGACGGTTCTTC

CDR3 length: 17
clone size: -
J gene: TRBJ2-7
D gene: TRBD2
V gene: TRBV4-1
CDR3 protein: CASSQDRPSGTSSEQYF
CDR3 DNA: TGCGCCAGCAGCCAAGATCGGCCTAGCGGGACGAGCAGCGAGCAGTACTTC

CDR3 length: 12
clone size: -
J gene: TRBJ1-2
D gene: -
V gene: TRBV27
CDR3 protein: CASSQGNYGYTF
CDR3 DNA: TGTGCCAGCAGTCAGGGGAACTATGGCTACACCTTC

CDR3 length: 17
clone size: -
J gene: TRBJ2-1
D gene: -
V gene: TRBV14
CDR3 protein: CASSPPGHARLYNEQFF
CDR3 DNA: TGTGCCAGCAGTCCTCCGGGACACGCCCGTCTATACAATGAGCAGTTCTTC

CDR3 length: 15
clone size: -
J gene: TRBJ2-3
D gene: -
V gene: TRBV18
CDR3 protein: CASSPEGRSTDTQYF
CDR3 DNA: TGTGCCAGCTCTCCCGAGGGCCGGAGCACAGATACGCAGTATTTT

CDR3 length: 16
clone size: -
J gene: TRBJ2-7
D gene: TRBD2
V gene: TRBV5-1
CDR3 protein: CASSSDRDYSSYEQYF
CDR3 DNA: TGCGCCAGCAGCTCCGACCGGGACTATAGCTCCTACGAGCAGTACTTC

CDR3 length: 13
clone size: -
J gene: TRBJ1-5
D gene: TRBD1
V gene: TRBV19
CDR3 protein: CASRVTGAQPQHF
CDR3 DNA: TGTGCCAGTAGAGTGACAGGGGCTCAGCCCCAGCATTTT

CDR3 length: 13
clone size: -
J gene: TRBJ1-2
D gene: TRBD1
V gene: TRBV5-1
CDR3 protein: CASSLQGNYGYTF
CDR3 DNA: TGCGCCAGCAGCTTACAGGGGAACTATGGCTACACCTTC

CDR3 length: 15
clone size: -
J gene: TRBJ1-3
D gene: -
V gene: TRBV28
CDR3 protein: CASSLTGKSGNTIYF
CDR3 DNA: TGTGCCAGCAGTTTAACAGGGAAATCTGGAAACACCATATATTTT

CDR3 length: 19
clone size: -
J gene: TRBJ1-3
D gene: -
V gene: TRBV18
CDR3 protein: CASSPFTAPPRETGNTIYF
CDR3 DNA: TGTGCCAGCTCACCATTTACCGCCCCCCCCAGGGAAACTGGAAACACCATATATTTT

CDR3 length: 15
clone size: -
J gene: TRBJ2-3
D gene: TRBD2
V gene: TRBV5-4
CDR3 protein: CASSLVLAGLDTQYF
CDR3 DNA: TGTGCCAGCAGCTTGGTACTAGCGGGTCTGGATACGCAGTATTTT

CDR3 length: 14
clone size: -
J gene: TRBJ2-1
D gene: TRBD2
V gene: TRBV29-1
CDR3 protein: CSGKLAGGYNEQFF
CDR3 DNA: TGCAGCGGGAAACTAGCGGGAGGATACAATGAGCAGTTCTTC

CDR3 length: 12
clone size: few
J gene: TRBJ2-5
D gene: -
V gene: TRBV18
CDR3 protein: CASSPNQETQYF
CDR3 DNA: TGTGCCAGCTCCCCTAACCAAGAGACCCAGTACTTC